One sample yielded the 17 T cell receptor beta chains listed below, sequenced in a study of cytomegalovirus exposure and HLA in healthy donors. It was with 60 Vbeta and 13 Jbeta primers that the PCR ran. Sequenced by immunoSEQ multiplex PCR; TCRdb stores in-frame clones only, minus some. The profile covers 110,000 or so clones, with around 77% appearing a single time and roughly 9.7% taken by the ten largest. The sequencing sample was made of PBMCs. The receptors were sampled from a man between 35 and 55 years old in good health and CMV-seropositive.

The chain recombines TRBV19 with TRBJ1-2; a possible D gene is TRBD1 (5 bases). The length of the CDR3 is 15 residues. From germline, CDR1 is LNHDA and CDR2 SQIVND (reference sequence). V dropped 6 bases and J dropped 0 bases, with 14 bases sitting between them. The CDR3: CASSSFRDSNYGYTF. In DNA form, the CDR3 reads TGTGCCAGTAGCTCATTCAGGGACTCTAACTATGGCTACACCTTC.

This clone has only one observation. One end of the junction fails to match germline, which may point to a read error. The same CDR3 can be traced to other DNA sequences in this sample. The CDR3: CASSPPDRVLYEQYF. CDR3 coding DNA: TGCGCCAGCAGTCCTCCGGACAGGGTACTCTACGAGCAGTACTTC. The chain couples TRBV28 to TRBJ2-7; TRBD1 aligns across 8 bases. The CDR3 contains 15 residues. Per the germline V gene, CDR1 is MDHEN and CDR2 is SYDVKM.

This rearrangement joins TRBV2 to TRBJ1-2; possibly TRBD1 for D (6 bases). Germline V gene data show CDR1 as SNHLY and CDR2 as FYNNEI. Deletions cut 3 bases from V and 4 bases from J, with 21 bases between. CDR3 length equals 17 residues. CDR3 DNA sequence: TGTGCCAGCAGTGAGTCCCGCACAGGGTTCTCACGCTATGGCTACACCTTC. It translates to CASSESRTGFSRYGYTF.

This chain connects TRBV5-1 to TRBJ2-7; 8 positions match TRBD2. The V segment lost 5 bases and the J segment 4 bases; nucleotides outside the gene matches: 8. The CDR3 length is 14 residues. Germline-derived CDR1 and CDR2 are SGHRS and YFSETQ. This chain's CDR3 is CASSSPGGAYEQYF. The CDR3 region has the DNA TGCGCCAGCAGTTCCCCGGGAGGGGCGTACGAGCAGTACTTC.

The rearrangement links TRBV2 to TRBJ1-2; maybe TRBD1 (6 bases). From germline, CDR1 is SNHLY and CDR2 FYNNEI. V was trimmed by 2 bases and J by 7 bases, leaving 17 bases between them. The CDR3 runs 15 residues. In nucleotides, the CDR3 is TGTGCCAGCAGTGAATGGTCCAGGGGTGGAGGTGGCTACACCTTC. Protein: CASSEWSRGGGGYTF.

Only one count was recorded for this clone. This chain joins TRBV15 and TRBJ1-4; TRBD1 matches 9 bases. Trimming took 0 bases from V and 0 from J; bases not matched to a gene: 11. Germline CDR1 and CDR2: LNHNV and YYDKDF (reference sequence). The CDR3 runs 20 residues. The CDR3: CATSRDQIGQGRTTNEKLFF. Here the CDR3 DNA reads TGTGCCACCAGCAGAGATCAAATCGGACAGGGGAGAACAACTAATGAAAAACTGTTTTTT.

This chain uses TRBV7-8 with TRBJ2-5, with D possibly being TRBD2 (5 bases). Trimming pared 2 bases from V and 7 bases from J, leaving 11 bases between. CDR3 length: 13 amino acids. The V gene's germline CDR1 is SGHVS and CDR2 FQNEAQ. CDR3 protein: CASSLQLAGTQYF. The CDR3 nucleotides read TGTGCCAGCAGCTTACAGCTAGCCGGGACCCAGTACTTC.

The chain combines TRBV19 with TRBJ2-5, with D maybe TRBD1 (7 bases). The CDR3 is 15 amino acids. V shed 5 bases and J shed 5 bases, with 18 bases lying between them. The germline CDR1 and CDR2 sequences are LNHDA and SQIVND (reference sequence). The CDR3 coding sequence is TGTGCCAGTAGTTCAGATGGAGGGGGCAGCGAGACCCAGTACTTC. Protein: CASSSDGGGSETQYF. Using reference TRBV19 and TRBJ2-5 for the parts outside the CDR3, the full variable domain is DGGITQSPKYLFRKEGQNVTLSCEQNLNHDAMYWYRQDPGQGLRLIYYSQIVNDFQKGDIAEGYSVSREKKESFPLTVTSAQKNPTAFYLCASSSDGGGSETQYFGPGTRLLVL.

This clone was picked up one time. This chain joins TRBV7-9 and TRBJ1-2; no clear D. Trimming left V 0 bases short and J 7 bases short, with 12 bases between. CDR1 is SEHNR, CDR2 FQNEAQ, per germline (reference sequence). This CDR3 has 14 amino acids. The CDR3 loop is CASSLATVTPGYTF. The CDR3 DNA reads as TGTGCCAGCAGCTTAGCCACGGTTACTCCTGGCTACACCTTC.

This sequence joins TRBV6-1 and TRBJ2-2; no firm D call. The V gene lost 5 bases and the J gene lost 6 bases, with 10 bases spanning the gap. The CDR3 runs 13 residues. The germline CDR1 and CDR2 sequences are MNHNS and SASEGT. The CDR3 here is CASSPYRAGELFF. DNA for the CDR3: TGTGCCAGCAGTCCCTACAGAGCCGGGGAGCTGTTTTTT.

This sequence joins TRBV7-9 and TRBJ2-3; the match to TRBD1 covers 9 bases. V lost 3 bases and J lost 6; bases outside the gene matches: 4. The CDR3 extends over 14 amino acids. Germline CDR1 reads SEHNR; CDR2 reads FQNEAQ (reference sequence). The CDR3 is CASSFRTGADTQYF. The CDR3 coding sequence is TGTGCCAGCAGCTTTCGGACAGGGGCGGATACGCAGTATTTT.

The CDR3 reads CATFPRGLSTEAFF. Written as DNA, the CDR3 is TGTGCCACCTTCCCCAGGGGGCTAAGCACTGAAGCTTTCTTT. V is TRBV6-5 and J is TRBJ1-1; 8 nucleotides align to TRBD1. This CDR3 has 14 amino acids. CDR1 and CDR2 from the germline V gene are MNHEY and SVGAGI. V dropped 10 bases and J dropped 4; count of bases not matched to a gene: 11.

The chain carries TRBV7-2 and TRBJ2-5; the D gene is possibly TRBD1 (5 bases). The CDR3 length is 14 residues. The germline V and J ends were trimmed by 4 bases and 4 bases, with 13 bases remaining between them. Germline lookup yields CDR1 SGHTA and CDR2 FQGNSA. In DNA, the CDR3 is TGTGCCAGCAGCTCCGGGCAGGGAACAGAGACCCAGTACTTC. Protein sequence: CASSSGQGTETQYF.

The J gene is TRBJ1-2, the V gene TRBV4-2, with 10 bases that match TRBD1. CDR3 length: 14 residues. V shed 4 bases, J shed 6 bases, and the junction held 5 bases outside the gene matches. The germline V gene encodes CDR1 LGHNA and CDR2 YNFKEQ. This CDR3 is CASSRDRGRDGYTF. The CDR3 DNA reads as TGTGCCAGCAGCCGAGACAGGGGGCGAGATGGCTACACCTTC.

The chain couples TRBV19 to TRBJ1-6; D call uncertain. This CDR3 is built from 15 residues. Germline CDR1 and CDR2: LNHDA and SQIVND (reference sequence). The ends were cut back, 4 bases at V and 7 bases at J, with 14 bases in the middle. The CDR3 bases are TGTGCCAGTAGTACCCCCCGGAGGGAGAATTCACCCCTCCACTTT. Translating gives CASSTPRRENSPLHF.

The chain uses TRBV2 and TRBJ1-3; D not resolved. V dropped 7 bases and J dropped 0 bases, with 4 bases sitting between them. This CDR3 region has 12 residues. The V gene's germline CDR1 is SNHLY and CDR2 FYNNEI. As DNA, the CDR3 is TGTGCCAGCACCTCCTCTGGAAACACCATATATTTT. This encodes CASTSSGNTIYF.

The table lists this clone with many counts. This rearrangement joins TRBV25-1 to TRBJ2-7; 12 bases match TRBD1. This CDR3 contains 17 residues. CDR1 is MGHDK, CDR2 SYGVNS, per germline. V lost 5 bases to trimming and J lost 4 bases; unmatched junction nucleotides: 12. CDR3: CASSSQGGTGGLYEQYF. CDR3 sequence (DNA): TGTGCCAGCAGTTCGCAGGGGGGGACAGGGGGCTTGTACGAGCAGTACTTC.